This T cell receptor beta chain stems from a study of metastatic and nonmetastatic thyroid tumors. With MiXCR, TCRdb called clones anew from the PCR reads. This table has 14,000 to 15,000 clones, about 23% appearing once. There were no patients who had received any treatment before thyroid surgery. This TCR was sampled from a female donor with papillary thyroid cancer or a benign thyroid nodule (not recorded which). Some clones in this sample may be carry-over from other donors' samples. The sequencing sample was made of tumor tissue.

The CDR3 sequence: CVSTESGRSRRDEQYF. For the CDR3, the DNA is TGTGTTAGCACCGAGAGCGGGAGGTCTCGGAGGGACGAGCAGTACTTC. The gene calls are TRBV12-3 or TRBV12-4 and TRBJ2-7, with 9 bases lining up with TRBD2. This CDR3 is 16 amino acids long.